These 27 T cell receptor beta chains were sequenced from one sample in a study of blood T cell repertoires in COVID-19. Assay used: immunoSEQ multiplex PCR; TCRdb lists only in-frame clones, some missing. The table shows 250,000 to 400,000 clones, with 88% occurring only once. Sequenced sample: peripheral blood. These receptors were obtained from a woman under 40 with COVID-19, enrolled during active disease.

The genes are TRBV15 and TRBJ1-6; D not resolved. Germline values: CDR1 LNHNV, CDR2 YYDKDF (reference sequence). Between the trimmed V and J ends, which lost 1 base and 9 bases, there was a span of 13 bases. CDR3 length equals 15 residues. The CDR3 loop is CATSRGITSGSPLHF. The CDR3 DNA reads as TGTGCCACCAGCAGAGGCATTACTTCGGGTTCACCCCTCCACTTT.

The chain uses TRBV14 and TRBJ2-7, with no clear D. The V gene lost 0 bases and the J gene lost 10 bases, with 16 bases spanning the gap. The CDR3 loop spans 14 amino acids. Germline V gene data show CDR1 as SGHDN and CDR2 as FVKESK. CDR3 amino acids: CASSQESVLDPQYV. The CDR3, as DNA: TGTGCCAGCAGCCAAGAGAGCGTTCTCGACCCCCAGTACGTC.

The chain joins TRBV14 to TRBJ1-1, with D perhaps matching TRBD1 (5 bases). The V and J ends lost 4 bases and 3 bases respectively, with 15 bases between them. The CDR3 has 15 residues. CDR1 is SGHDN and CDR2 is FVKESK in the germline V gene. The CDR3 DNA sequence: TGTGCCAGCAGCCGACAGCAATGGGATGACACTGAAGCTTTCTTT. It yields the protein CASSRQQWDDTEAFF.

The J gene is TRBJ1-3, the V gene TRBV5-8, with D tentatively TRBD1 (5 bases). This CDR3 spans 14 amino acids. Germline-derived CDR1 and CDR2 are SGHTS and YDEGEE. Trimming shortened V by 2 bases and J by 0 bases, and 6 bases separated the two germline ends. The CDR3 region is CASSLGVSGNTIYF. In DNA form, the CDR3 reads TGTGCCAGCAGCTTAGGGGTCTCTGGAAACACCATATATTTT.

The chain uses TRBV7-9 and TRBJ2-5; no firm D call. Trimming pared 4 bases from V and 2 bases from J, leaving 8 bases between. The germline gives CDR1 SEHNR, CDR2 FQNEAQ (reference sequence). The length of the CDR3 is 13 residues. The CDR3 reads CASSYGGQETQYF. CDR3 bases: TGTGCCAGCAGCTACGGCGGACAAGAGACCCAGTACTTC.

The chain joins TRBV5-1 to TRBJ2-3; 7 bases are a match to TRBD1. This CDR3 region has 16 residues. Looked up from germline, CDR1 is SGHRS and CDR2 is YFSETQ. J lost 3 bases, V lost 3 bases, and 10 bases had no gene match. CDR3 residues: CASSSRRGGVTDTQYF. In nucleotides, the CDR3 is TGCGCCAGCAGCTCCCGGCGAGGGGGCGTAACAGATACGCAGTATTTT.

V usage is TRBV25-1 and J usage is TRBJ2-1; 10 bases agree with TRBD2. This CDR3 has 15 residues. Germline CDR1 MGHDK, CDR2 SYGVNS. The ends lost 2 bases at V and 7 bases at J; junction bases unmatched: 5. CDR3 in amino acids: CASSEALAGSNEQFF. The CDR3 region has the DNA TGTGCCAGCAGTGAAGCACTAGCGGGGTCAAATGAGCAGTTCTTC.

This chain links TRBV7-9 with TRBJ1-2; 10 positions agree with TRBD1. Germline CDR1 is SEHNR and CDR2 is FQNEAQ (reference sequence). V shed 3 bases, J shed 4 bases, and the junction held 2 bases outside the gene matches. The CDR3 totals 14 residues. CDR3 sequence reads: CASSLDRGIYGYTF. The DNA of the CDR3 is TGTGCCAGCAGCTTGGACAGGGGGATCTATGGCTACACCTTC.

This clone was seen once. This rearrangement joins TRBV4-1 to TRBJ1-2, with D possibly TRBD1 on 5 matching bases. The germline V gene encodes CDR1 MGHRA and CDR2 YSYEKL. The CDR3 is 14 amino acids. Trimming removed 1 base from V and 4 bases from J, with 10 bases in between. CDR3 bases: TGCGCCAGCAGCCAAGCCTCGGGGGTCTATGGCTACACCTTC. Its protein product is CASSQASGVYGYTF.

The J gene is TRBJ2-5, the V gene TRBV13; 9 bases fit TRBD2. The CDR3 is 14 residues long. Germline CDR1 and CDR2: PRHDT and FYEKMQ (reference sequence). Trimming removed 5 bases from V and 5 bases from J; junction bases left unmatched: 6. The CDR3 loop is CASSTRGGEETQYF. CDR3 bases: TGTGCCAGCAGCACGCGGGGGGGCGAGGAGACCCAGTACTTC.

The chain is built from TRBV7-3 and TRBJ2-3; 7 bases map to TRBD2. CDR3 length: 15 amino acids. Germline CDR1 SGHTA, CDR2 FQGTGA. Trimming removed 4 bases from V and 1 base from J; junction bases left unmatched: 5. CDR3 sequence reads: CASSSSGVGTDTQYF. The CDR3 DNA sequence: TGTGCCAGCAGCTCCAGCGGGGTAGGCACAGATACGCAGTATTTT.

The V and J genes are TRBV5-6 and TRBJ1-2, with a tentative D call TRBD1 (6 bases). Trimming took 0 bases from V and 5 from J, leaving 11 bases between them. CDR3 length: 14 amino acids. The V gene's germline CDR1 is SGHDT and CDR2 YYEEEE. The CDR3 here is CASSLDGGAYGYTF. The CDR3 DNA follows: TGTGCCAGCAGCTTGGACGGGGGGGCTTATGGCTACACCTTC.

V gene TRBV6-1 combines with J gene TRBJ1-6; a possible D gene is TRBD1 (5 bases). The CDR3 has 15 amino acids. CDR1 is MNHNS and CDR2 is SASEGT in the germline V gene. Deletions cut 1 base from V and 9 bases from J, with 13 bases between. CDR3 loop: CASSEVAGRSSPLHF. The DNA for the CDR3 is TGTGCCAGCAGTGAAGTTGCAGGGCGGAGTTCACCCCTCCACTTT.

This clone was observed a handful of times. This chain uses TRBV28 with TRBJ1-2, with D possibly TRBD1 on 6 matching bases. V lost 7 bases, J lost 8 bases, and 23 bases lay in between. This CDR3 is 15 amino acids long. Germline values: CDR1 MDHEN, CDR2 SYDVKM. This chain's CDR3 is CASTPPGGGAGGYTF. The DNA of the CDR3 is TGTGCCAGCACCCCCCCCGGGGGGGGCGCGGGGGGCTACACCTTC.

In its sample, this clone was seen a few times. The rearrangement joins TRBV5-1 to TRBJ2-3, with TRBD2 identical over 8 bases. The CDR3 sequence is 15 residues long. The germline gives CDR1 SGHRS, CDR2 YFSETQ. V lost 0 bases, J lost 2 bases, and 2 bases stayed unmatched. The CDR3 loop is CASSLDGGATDTQYF. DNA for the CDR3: TGCGCCAGCAGCTTGGACGGGGGGGCCACAGATACGCAGTATTTT. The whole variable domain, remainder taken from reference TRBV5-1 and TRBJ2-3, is KAGVTQTPRYLIKTRGQQVTLSCSPISGHRSVSWYQQTPGQGLQFLFEYFSETQRNKGNFPGRFSGRQFSNSRSEMNVSTLELGDSALYLCASSLDGGATDTQYFGPGTRLTVL.

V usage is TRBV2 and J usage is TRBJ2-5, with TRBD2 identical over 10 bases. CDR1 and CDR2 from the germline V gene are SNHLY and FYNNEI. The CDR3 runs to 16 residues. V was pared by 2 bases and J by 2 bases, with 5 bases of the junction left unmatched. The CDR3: CASSEWLAGAQETQYF. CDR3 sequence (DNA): TGTGCCAGCAGTGAATGGCTAGCGGGGGCTCAAGAGACCCAGTACTTC.

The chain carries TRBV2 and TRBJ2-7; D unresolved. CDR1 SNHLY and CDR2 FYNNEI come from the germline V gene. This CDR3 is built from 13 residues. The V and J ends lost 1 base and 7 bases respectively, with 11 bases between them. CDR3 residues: CASSEGWKEEQYF. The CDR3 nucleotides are TGTGCCAGCAGTGAAGGCTGGAAGGAGGAGCAGTACTTC.

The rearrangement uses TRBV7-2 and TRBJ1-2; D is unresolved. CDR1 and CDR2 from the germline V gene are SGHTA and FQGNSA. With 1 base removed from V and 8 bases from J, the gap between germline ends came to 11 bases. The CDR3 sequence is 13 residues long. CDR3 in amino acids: CASSLERAMGYTF. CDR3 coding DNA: TGTGCCAGCAGCTTAGAGAGGGCTATGGGCTACACCTTC. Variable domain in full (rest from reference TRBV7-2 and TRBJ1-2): GAGVSQSPSNKVTEKGKDVELRCDPISGHTALYWYRQSLGQGLEFLIYFQGNSAPDKSGLPSDRFSAERTGGSVSTLTIQRTQQEDSAVYLCASSLERAMGYTFGSGTRLTVV.

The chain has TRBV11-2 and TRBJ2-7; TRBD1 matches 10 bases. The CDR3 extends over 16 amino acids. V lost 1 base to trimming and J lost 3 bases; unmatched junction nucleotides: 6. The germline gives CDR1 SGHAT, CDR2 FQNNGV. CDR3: CASSLAGGTGVYEQYF. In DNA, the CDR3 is TGTGCCAGCAGCTTAGCGGGCGGGACAGGGGTCTACGAGCAGTACTTC. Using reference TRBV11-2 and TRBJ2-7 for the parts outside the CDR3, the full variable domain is EAGVAQSPRYKIIEKRQSVAFWCNPISGHATLYWYQQILGQGPKLLIQFQNNGVVDDSQLPKDRFSAERLKGVDSTLKIQPAKLEDSAVYLCASSLAGGTGVYEQYFGPGTRLTVT.

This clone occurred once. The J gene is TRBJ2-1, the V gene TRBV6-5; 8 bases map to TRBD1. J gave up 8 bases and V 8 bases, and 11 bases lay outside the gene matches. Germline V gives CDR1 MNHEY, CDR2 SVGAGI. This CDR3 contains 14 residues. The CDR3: CASCRDRSFYEQFF. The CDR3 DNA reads TGTGCCAGCTGCCGGGACAGGTCCTTCTATGAGCAGTTCTTC.

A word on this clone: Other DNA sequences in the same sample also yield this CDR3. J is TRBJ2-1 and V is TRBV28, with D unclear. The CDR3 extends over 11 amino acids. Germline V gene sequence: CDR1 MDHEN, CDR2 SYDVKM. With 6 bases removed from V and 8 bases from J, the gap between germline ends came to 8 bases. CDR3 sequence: CASSLVYEQFF. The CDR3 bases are TGTGCCAGCAGCCTCGTCTATGAGCAGTTCTTC.

In DNA form, the CDR3 reads TGTGCCAGTCAGGGCAGGGCCAATTCACCCCTCCACTTT. Protein: CASQGRANSPLHF. The rearrangement uses TRBV19 and TRBJ1-6, with a tentative D call TRBD1 (5 bases). This CDR3 is 13 amino acids long. Germline V gene lookup returns CDR1 LNHDA and CDR2 SQIVND (reference sequence). V was cut by 8 bases and J by 7 bases, with 12 bases left in between.

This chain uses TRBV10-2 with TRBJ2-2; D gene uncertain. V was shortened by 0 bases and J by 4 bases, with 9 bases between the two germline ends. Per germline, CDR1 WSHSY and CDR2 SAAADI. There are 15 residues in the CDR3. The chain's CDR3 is CASSESWARTGELFF. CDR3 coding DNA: TGCGCCAGCAGTGAGTCGTGGGCGCGCACCGGGGAGCTGTTTTTT.

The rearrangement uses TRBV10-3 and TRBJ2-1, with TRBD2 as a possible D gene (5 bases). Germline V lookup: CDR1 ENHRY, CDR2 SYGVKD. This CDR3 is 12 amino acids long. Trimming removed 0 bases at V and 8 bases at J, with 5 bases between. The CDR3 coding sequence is TGTGCCATCAGTGAGTCGAGGGATGAGCAGTTCTTC. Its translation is CAISESRDEQFF.

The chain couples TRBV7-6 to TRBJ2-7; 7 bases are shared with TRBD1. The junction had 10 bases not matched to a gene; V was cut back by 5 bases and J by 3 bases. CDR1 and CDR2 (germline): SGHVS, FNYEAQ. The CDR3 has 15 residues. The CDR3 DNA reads TGTGCCAGCAGCCAAGTGAGAGGGGGCCACTACGAGCAGTACTTC. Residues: CASSQVRGGHYEQYF.

CDR3 DNA: TGTGCCAGCAGCCCTCAGAGGCGAGCCTACTATGGCTACACCTTC. Translated, it gives CASSPQRRAYYGYTF. The chain has TRBV3-1 (or the pseudogene TRBV3-2) and TRBJ1-2; no firm D call. Germline loops: CDR1 LGHDT, CDR2 YNNKEL (reference sequence). The CDR3 loop spans 15 amino acids. Trimming shortened V by 4 bases and J by 3 bases, and 15 bases separated the two germline ends.

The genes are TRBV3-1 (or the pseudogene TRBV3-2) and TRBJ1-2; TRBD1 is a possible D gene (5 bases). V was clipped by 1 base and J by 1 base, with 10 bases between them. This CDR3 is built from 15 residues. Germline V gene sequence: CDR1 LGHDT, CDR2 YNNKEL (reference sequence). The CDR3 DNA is TGTGCCAGCAGCCAAGGGGGCAGAAGTAACTATGGCTACACCTTC. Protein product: CASSQGGRSNYGYTF.